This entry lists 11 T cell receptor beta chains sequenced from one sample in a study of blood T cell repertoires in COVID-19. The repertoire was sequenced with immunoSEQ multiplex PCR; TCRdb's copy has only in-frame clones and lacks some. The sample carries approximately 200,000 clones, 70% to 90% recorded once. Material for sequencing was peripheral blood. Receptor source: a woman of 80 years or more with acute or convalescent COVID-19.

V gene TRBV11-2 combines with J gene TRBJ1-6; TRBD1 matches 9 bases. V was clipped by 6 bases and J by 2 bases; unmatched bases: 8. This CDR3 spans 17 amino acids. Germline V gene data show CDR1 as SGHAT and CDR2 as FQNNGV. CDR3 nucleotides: TGTGCCAGCAGGCTGGGGACAGGGAGTACCTATAATTCACCCCTCCACTTT. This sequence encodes CASRLGTGSTYNSPLHF.

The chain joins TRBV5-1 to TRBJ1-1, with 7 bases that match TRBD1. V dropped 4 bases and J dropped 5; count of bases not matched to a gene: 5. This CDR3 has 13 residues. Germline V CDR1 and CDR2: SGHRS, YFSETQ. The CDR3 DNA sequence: TGCGCCAGCAGCCCGGGACAGAAGACTGAAGCTTTCTTT. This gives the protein CASSPGQKTEAFF.

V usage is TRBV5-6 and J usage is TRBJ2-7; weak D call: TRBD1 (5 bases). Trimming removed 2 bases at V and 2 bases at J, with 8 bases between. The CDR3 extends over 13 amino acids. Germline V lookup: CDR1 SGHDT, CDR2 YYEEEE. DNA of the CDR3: TGTGCCAGCAGCTTTCAGGGTGCCTACGAGCAGTACTTC. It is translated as CASSFQGAYEQYF.

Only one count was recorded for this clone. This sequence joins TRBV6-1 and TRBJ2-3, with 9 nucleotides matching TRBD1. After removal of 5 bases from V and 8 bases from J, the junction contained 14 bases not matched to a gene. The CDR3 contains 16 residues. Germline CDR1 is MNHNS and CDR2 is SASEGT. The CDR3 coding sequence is TGTGCCAGCAGTCAAGTTGGGACAGGGAGGTTCGGTACGCAGTATTTT. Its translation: CASSQVGTGRFGTQYF.

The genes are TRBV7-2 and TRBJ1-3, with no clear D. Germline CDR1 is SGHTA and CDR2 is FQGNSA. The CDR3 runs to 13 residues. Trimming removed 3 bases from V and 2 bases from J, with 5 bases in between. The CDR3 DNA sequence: TGTGCCAGCAGCTTCGGAGCTGGAAACACCATATATTTT. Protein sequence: CASSFGAGNTIYF.

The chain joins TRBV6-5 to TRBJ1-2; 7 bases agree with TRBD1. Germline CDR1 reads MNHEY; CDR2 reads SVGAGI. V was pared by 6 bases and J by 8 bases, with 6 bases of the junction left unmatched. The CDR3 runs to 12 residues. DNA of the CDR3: TGTGCCAGCAGCCAGGGGGTAGGAGGCTACACCTTC. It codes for CASSQGVGGYTF.

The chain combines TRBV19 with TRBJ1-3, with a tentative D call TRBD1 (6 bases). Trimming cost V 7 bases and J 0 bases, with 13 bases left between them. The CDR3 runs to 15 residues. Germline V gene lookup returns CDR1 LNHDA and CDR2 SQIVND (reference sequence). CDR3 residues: CASTPQGSSGNTIYF. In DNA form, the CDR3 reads TGTGCCAGTACCCCACAGGGATCCTCTGGAAACACCATATATTTT.

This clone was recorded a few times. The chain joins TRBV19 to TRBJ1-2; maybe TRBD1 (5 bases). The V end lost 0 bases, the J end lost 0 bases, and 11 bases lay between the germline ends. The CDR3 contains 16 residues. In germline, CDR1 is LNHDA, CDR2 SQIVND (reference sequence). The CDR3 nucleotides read TGTGCCAGTAGTATAGATCCGGGACTAGCTAACTATGGCTACACCTTC. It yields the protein CASSIDPGLANYGYTF.

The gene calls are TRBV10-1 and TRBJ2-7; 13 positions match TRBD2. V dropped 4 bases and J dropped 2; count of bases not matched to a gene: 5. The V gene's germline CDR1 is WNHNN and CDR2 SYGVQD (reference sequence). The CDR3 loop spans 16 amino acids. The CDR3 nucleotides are TGCGCCAGCAGTGGCCCGGGACTAGCGGGAACCTACGAGCAGTACTTC. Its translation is CASSGPGLAGTYEQYF.

CDR3 DNA sequence: TGCGCCAGCAGCTCACAGGGCACTGAAGCTTTCTTT. Its protein product is CASSSQGTEAFF. V gene TRBV5-1 combines with J gene TRBJ1-1, with TRBD1 as a possible D gene (6 bases). Trimming left V 3 bases short and J 4 bases short, with 7 bases between. Germline V gives CDR1 SGHRS, CDR2 YFSETQ. This CDR3 is built from 12 residues.

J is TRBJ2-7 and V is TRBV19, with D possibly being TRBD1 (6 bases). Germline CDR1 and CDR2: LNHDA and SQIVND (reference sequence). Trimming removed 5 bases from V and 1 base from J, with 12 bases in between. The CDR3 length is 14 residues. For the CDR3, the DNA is TGTGCCAGTAGTCCAAGACAGGAGTCCTACGAGCAGTACTTC. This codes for CASSPRQESYEQYF.